This TCR beta chain was recovered during a study of cytomegalovirus exposure and HLA in healthy donors. The V segment lost 3 bases and the J segment 5 bases; nucleotides outside the gene matches: 3. CDR1 is WSHSY and CDR2 is SAAADI in the germline V gene. CDR3 size: 13 residues. This clone was detected only once. Its antigen is not known. Regarding the study as a whole: There were reportedly fewer N-insertions in an Asian-associated ancestry cluster than the roughly 670-donor mean, in a later analysis.

The PCR employed 60 Vbeta primers together with 13 Jbeta primers. TCRdb's table, derived via immunoSEQ multiplex PCR, lists solely in-frame clones and lacks some. The sample consists of approximately 86,000 clones, just over 70% of them appearing once. The source material was PBMCs. V and J are TRBV10-2 and TRBJ2-7; 8 bases agree with TRBD2. The sequence was collected from a man aged 55 to 69 in good health and CMV-seronegative. The CDR3: CASSDGRGDEQYF. The CDR3 nucleotides read TGCGCCAGCAGTGACGGGAGGGGGGACGAGCAGTACTTC.